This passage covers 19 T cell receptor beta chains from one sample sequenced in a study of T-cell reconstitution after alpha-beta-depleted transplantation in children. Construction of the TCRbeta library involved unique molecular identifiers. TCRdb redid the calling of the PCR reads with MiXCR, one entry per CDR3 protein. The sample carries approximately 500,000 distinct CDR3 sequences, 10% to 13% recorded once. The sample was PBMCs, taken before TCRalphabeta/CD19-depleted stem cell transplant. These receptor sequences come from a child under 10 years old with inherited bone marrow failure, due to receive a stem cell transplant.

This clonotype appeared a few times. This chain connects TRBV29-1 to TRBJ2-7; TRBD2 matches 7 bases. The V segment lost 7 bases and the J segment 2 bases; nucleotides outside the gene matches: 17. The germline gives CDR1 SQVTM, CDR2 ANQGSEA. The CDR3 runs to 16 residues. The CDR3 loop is CSAAASRKRGPYEQYF. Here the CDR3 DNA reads TGCAGCGCTGCCGCCTCCCGAAAGCGGGGCCCCTACGAGCAGTACTTC.

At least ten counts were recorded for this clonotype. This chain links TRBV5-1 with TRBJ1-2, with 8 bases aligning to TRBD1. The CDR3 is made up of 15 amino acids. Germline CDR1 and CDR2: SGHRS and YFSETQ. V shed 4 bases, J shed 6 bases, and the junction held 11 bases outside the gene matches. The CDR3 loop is CASSARQGLRDGYTF. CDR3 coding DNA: TGCGCCAGCAGCGCTCGACAGGGGTTACGCGATGGCTACACCTTC.

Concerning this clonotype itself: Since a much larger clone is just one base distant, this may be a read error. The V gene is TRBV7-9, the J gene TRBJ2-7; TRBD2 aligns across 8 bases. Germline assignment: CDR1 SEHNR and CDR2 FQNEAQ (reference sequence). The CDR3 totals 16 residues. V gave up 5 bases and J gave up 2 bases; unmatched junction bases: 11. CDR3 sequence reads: CASSLELAGPAYEQYF. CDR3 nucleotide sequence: TGTGCCAGCAGCCTAGAATTAGCGGGGCCCGCCTACGAGCAGTACTTC.

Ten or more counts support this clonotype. The CDR3 loop reads CASSVFPGDTEAFF. The CDR3 DNA is TGCGCCAGCAGCGTATTCCCAGGGGACACTGAAGCTTTCTTT. The gene calls are TRBV5-1 and TRBJ1-1; tentative D call: TRBD1 (6 bases). CDR3 length: 14 amino acids. Between the trimmed V and J ends, which lost 4 bases and 3 bases, there was a span of 13 bases. The germline V gene encodes CDR1 SGHRS and CDR2 YFSETQ.

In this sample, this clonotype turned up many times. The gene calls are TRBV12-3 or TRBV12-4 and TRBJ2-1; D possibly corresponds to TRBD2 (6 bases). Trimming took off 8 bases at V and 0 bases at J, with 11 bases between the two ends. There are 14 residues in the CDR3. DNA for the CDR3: TGTGCCAGCGCGGGGCGGCACTCCTACAATGAGCAGTTCTTC. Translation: CASAGRHSYNEQFF.

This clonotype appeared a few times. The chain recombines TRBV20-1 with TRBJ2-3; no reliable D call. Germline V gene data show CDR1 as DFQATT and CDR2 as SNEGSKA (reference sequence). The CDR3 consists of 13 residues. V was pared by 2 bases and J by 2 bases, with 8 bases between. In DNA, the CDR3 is TGCAGTGCTAGACGAGGTCACACAGATACGCAGTATTTT. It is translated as CSARRGHTDTQYF.

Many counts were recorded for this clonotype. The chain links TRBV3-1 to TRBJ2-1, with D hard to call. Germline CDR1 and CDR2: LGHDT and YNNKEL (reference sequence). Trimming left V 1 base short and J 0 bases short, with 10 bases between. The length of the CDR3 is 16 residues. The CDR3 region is CASSQVPAPSYNEQFF. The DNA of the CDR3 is TGTGCCAGCAGCCAAGTACCAGCACCCTCCTACAATGAGCAGTTCTTC.

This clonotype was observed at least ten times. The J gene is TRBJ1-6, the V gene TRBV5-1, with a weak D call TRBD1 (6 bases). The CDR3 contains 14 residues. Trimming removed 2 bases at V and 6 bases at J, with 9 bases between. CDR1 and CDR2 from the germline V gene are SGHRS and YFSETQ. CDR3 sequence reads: CASSFADSNSPLHF. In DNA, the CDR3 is TGCGCCAGCAGCTTCGCGGACAGTAATTCACCCCTCCACTTT.

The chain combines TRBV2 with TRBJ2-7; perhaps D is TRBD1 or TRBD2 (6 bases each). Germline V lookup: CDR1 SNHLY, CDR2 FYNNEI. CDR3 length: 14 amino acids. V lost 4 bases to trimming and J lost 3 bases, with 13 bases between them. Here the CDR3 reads CASSVGRGLYEQYF. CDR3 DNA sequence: TGTGCCAGCAGTGTGGGCAGGGGACTCTACGAGCAGTACTTC.

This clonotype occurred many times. CDR3 DNA sequence: TGCAGTGCTAGAGTCTTAGCTAGCGGACGAGAGCAGTACTTC. Encoded protein: CSARVLASGREQYF. The chain carries TRBV20-1 and TRBJ2-7, with TRBD2 matching 7 bases. The CDR3 is made up of 14 amino acids. CDR1 and CDR2 from the germline V gene are DFQATT and SNEGSKA (reference sequence). J gave up 7 bases and V 1 base, and 10 bases lay outside the gene matches.

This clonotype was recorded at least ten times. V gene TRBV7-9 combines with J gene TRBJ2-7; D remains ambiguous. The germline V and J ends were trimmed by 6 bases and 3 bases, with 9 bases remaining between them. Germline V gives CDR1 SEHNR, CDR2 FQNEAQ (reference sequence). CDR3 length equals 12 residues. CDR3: CASSPAGYEQYF. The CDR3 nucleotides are TGTGCCAGCAGTCCCGCTGGCTACGAGCAGTACTTC.

The CDR3 sequence is CASSTQIGLAVYNEQFF. The CDR3 DNA sequence: TGTGCCAGTAGTACACAAATCGGGCTAGCGGTCTACAATGAGCAGTTCTTC. J is TRBJ2-1 and V is TRBV19, with 7 bases that match TRBD2. Germline V lookup: CDR1 LNHDA, CDR2 SQIVND (reference sequence). Trimming cost V 4 bases and J 3 bases; bases outside gene matches: 12. This CDR3 comprises 17 residues.

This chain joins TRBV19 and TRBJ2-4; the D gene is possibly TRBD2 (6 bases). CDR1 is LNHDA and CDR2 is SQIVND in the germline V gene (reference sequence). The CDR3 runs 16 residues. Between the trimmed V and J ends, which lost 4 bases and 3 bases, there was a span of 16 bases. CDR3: CASSTGTHVRKNIQYF. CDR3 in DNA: TGTGCCAGTAGTACCGGGACTCACGTCCGCAAAAACATTCAGTACTTC.

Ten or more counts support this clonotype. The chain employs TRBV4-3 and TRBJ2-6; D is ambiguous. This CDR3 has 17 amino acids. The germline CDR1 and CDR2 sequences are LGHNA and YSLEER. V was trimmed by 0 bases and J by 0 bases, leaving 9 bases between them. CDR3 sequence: CASSQEVRFSGANVLTF. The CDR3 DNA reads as TGCGCCAGCAGCCAAGAGGTGCGGTTCTCTGGGGCCAACGTCCTGACTTTC.

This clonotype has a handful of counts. CDR3 in amino acids: CASSVGAGTVYNEQFF. The CDR3 region has the DNA TGTGCCAGCAGCGTAGGAGCCGGGACAGTTTACAATGAGCAGTTCTTC. The chain joins TRBV6-1 to TRBJ2-1; 7 bases line up with TRBD1. V lost 6 bases and J lost 4; bases outside the gene matches: 12. Germline V CDR1 and CDR2: MNHNS, SASEGT. This CDR3 has 16 residues.

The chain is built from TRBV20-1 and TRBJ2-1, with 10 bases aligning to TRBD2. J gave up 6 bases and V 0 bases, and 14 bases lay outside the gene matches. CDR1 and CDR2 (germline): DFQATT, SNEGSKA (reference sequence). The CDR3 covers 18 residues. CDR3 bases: TGCAGTGCTAGAGATCTGACTCTGGCTAGCGGGAGTTTCAATGAGCAGTTCTTC. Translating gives CSARDLTLASGSFNEQFF.

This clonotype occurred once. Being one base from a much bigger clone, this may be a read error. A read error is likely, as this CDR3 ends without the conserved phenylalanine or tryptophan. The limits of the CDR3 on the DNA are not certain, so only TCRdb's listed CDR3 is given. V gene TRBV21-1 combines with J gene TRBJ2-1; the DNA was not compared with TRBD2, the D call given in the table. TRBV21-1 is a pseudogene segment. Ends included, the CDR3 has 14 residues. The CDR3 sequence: CASSLSGGPYEQFL.

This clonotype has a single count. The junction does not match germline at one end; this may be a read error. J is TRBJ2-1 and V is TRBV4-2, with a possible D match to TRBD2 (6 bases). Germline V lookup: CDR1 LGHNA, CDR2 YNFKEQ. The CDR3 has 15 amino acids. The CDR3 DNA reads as TGTGCCAGCAGCCAAAGCGCCGGGAGCAACAATCAGCAGTTCTTC. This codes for CASSQSAGSNNQQFF.

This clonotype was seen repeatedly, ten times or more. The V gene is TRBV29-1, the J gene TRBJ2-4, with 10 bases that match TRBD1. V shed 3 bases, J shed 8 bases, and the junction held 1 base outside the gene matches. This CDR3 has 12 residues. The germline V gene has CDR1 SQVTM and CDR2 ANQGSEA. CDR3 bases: TGCAGCGTTGAGGGGACAGGGGACATTCAGTACTTC. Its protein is CSVEGTGDIQYF.